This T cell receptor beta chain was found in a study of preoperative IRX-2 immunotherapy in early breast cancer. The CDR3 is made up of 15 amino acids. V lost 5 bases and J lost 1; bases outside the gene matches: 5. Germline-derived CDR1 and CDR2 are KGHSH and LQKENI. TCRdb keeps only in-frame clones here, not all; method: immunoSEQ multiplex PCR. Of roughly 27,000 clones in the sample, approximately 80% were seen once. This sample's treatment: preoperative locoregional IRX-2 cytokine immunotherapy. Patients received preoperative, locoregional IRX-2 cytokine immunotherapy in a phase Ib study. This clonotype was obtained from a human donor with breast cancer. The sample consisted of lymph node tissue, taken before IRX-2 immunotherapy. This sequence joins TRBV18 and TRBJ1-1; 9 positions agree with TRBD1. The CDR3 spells CASSFSGQGNTEAFF. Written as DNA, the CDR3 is TGTGCCAGCTCATTCTCGGGACAGGGGAACACTGAAGCTTTCTTT.